Each of the 10 T cell receptor beta chains below was sequenced from the same sample in a study of blood T cells in healthy people across ages. Using a J-beta primer mix together with a sample-barcoded 5' primer, a second PCR was run for about 6 to 12 cycles. TCRdb fed the 5' RACE reads into MiXCR, producing one record per CDR3 protein. The data show roughly 800,000 distinct CDR3 sequences, about three fifths seen once. The sample was blood. Receptor source: a man aged 30 to 45 in good health.

J is TRBJ1-1 and V is TRBV27, with unresolved D. Germline V gives CDR1 MNHEY, CDR2 SMNVEV (reference sequence). The CDR3 runs to 10 residues. V was clipped by 3 bases and J by 8 bases, with 4 bases between them. The CDR3 region is CASSFSEAFF. CDR3 nucleotide sequence: TGTGCCAGCAGTTTCTCCGAAGCTTTCTTT.

This clonotype was observed a single time. A much larger clone is a single base away; this may be a read error. The gene calls are TRBV9 and TRBJ2-1, with 8 bases matching TRBD2. CDR1 SGDLS and CDR2 YYNGEE come from the germline V gene. J was trimmed by 7 bases and V by 3 bases; bases with no gene match: 12. This CDR3 has 16 residues. CDR3 DNA sequence: TGTGCCAGCAGCGGTAGACTAGCGAGAGGGGGGAATGAGCAGTTCTTC. Its protein is CASSGRLARGGNEQFF.

CDR3 loop: CASSQDPAGVETQYF. CDR3 DNA: TGCGCCAGCAGCCAAGATCCGGCGGGAGTAGAGACCCAGTACTTC. The chain combines TRBV4-3 with TRBJ2-5, with TRBD2 matching over 7 bases. CDR3 length equals 15 residues. Germline loops: CDR1 LGHNA, CDR2 YSLEER. V was pared by 0 bases and J by 4 bases, with 5 bases of the junction left unmatched.

This clonotype has only one observation. The CDR3 loop reads CASSSLGFEQYF. The DNA of the CDR3 is TGTGCCAGCAGTTCGTTGGGTTTCGAGCAGTACTTC. V gene TRBV6-2 or TRBV6-3 combines with J gene TRBJ2-7, with no clear D. Per the germline V gene, CDR1 is MNHEY and CDR2 is SVGEGT. The CDR3 totals 12 residues. V was clipped by 4 bases and J by 6 bases, with 10 bases between them.

This chain connects TRBV2 to TRBJ2-1, with 10 nucleotides matching TRBD2. The CDR3 spans 14 residues. CDR1 and CDR2 (germline): SNHLY, FYNNEI. V lost 9 bases to trimming and J lost 7 bases; unmatched junction nucleotides: 9. CDR3 sequence reads: CARLAGGVSNEQFF. CDR3 nucleotide sequence: TGTGCCAGATTAGCGGGGGGAGTATCAAATGAGCAGTTCTTC.

The V gene is TRBV10-3, the J gene TRBJ2-5; the match to TRBD2 covers 8 bases. The J call is in doubt because the DNA end fits TRBJ2-7 better. CDR3 length: 14 amino acids. CDR1 is ENHRY and CDR2 is SYGVKD in the germline V gene. CDR3 bases: TGTGCCATCAGTGAGGCCGGGACTAGTGACGAGCAGTACTTC. This translates into CAISEAGTSDEQYF.

V and J are TRBV9 and TRBJ1-1, with D tentatively TRBD1 (6 bases). Looked up from germline, CDR1 is SGDLS and CDR2 is YYNGEE. Trimming removed 4 bases at V and 0 bases at J, with 19 bases between. This CDR3 is 17 amino acids long. In nucleotides, the CDR3 is TGTGCCAGCAGCCTTACAGGGAGCATCGGCATGAACACTGAAGCTTTCTTT. Residues: CASSLTGSIGMNTEAFF.

The chain uses TRBV20-1 and TRBJ1-2; D not certain. The CDR3 contains 14 residues. Trimming cost V 5 bases and J 4 bases, with 17 bases left between them. Germline lookup yields CDR1 DFQATT and CDR2 SNEGSKA (reference sequence). The CDR3 region is CSAQRPGVSYGYTF. The CDR3 DNA sequence: TGCAGTGCTCAGAGACCCGGGGTTAGCTATGGCTACACCTTC.

V gene TRBV20-1 combines with J gene TRBJ2-7; TRBD1 matches at 7 bases. The J call may not be correct, given that the DNA end is closer to TRBJ2-5. The CDR3 consists of 12 residues. Germline V lookup: CDR1 DFQATT, CDR2 SNEGSKA (reference sequence). In nucleotides, the CDR3 is TGCAGTGCCACCAGGGGGAGTGGGACCCAGTACTTC. Encoded protein: CSATRGSGTQYF.

The chain carries TRBV21-1 and TRBJ1-5. TRBV21-1 is a recognized pseudogene. The CDR3 is 13 residues long. The CDR3 DNA reads TGTGCCAGCAGCTTCTCAAACGACCAGCCCCAGCATTTT. Amino acids: CASSFSNDQPQHF.